This TCR beta chain was observed in a study of blood T cells in healthy people across ages. Study-level findings and limits: TCR beta diversity was tightly associated with the proportion of naive T cells. Older age coincided with a roughly linear decline in TCR beta diversity per million T cells.

It was with a sample-barcoded 5' primer and a J-beta primer mix that a second PCR of about 6 to 12 cycles was run. CDR3-containing paired-end reads numbered at least 2.5 million in each sample. TCRdb processed the 5' RACE reads anew with MiXCR; each CDR3 protein has one entry. The sample shows 700,000 or so distinct CDR3 sequences, approximately 22% of them seen only once. Germline V gene sequence: CDR1 MDHEN, CDR2 SYDVKM. CDR3 length: 15 residues. This clonotype was counted only a few times. No antigen is known for it. A read error may produce the germline difference seen at one junction end. Source material: blood. This sequence was found in a man in his 70s in good health. The genes are TRBV28 and TRBJ2-1; 10 bases align to TRBD2. Written as DNA, the CDR3 is TGTGCCAACAGTATCACTAGCGGGGACAACAATGAGCAGTTCTTC. Translating it yields CANSITSGDNNEQFF. Full variable domain (missing parts from reference TRBV28 and TRBJ2-1): DVKVTQSSRYLVKRTGEKVFLECVQDMDHENMFWYRQDPGLGLRLIYFSYDVKMKEKGDIPEGYSVSREKKERFSLILESASTNQTSMYLCANSITSGDNNEQFFGPGTRLTVL.